The rows below give T cell receptor beta chains drawn from one sample of a study of response to subunit inactivated influenza vaccine. MiXCR, applied by TCRdb to the RT-PCR reads, yields one record per CDR3 protein. The sample holds 600,000 to 850,000 distinct CDR3 sequences, 14% seen once. Sequenced here: PBMCs from blood, sampled 14 days before vaccination. All receptors derive from a man aged 45-65 years who received an inactivated influenza vaccine. Both conserved end residues are part of each CDR3. D genes are given only for firm matches. Size tells how often a clone was seen (once, few, many) or the class of an expanded clone, and some rows leave it out.

d_call	v_call	clone_size	j_call	cdr3_nt	cdr3_aa
NA	TRBV20-1	few	TRBJ2-1	TGCAGTGCTAGGGATCTCAGGGGAGGAAACTACAATGAGCAGTTCTTC	CSARDLRGGNYNEQFF
TRBD2	TRBV7-2	NA	TRBJ2-1	TGTGCCACCAAAAAGCCGGGACTAGCGGCACAACGGCAGTTCTTC	CATKKPGLAAQRQFF
NA	TRBV11-2	many	TRBJ1-5	TGTGCCAGCAGCTTAGGGACAGCTGGCAATCAGCCCCAGCATTTT	CASSLGTAGNQPQHF
NA	TRBV11-2	NA	TRBJ2-1	TGTGCCAGCAGCTTAGGGGTGGCGGGCCCAGCCAATGAGCAGTTCTTC	CASSLGVAGPANEQFF
TRBD2	TRBV7-9	NA	TRBJ2-3	TGTGCCAGCAGCTTCTCCGGCCTAGCGGTCGGGGGAGATACGCAGTATTTT	CASSFSGLAVGGDTQYF
NA	TRBV21-1	NA	TRBJ2-5	TGTGCCAGCAGCAAAGGACGGGGGTCGAATAGAGAGACCCAGTACTTC	CASSKGRGSNRETQYF
NA	TRBV28	NA	TRBJ2-5	TGTGCCAGCAGAACCATGACTAGGTTCATGGAGACCCAGTACTTC	CASRTMTRFMETQYF
NA	TRBV10-3	NA	TRBJ2-3	TGTGCCATCAGTGCTTCCACAGATACGCAGTATTTT	CAISASTDTQYF
NA	TRBV3-1	few	TRBJ1-3	TGTGCCAGCAGCTCCCCCCCAGGAACTGGAAACACCATATATTTT	CASSSPPGTGNTIYF
TRBD2	TRBV20-1	few	TRBJ2-7	TGCAGTGCTCGGACCGGGAGGGGTCTCTACGAGCAGTACTTC	CSARTGRGLYEQYF
NA	TRBV29-1	many	TRBJ2-7	TGCAGCGTCACAGGGAGCGGGTACGAGCAGTACTTC	CSVTGSGYEQYF
TRBD1	TRBV28	NA	TRBJ2-2	TGTGCCAGCAGTATAACAGGGGTTCCCGGGGAGCTGTTTTTT	CASSITGVPGELFF
NA	TRBV5-8	NA	TRBJ2-5	TGTGCCAGCAGCTTCCGTCGGCAGCAAGAGACCCAGTACTTC	CASSFRRQQETQYF
NA	TRBV9	NA	TRBJ2-5	TGTGCCAGCAGCGTAGGAGCGGGCCTCCAAGAGACCCAGTACTTC	CASSVGAGLQETQYF
NA	TRBV12-3/TRBV12-4	many	TRBJ2-7	TGTGCCAGCAGTTTAGCGGCGGGAGAGCAGTACTTC	CASSLAAGEQYF
NA	TRBV4-3	NA	TRBJ1-1	TGCGCCAGCAAAACTAAGCGGAACACTGAAGCTTTCTTT	CASKTKRNTEAFF